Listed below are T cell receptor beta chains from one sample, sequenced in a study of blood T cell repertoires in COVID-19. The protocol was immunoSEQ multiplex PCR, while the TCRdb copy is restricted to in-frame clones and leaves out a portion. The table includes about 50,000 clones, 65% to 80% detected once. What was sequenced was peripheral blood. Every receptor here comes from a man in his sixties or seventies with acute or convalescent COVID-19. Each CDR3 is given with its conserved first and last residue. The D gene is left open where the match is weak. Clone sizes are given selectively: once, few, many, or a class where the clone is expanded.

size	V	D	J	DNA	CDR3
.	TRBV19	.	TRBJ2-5	TGTGCCAGCTCTTCCTCGGGAGAAGAGACCCAGTACTTC	CASSSSGEETQYF
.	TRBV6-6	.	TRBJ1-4	TGTGCCAGCACCACGACAGGTGAAAAACTGTTTTTT	CASTTTGEKLFF
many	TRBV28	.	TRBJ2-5	TGTGCCATCGGTAAGCTGGGCCCTTTGGCCCGACGGGAGACCCAGTACTTC	CAIGKLGPLARRETQYF
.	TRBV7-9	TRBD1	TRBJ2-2	TGTGCCAGCAGCTTAGCGCGGGCAGGGGGCCACACCGGGGAGCTGTTTTTT	CASSLARAGGHTGELFF
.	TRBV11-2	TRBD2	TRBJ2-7	TGTGCCAGCAGCTACGCTAGCGGGGGGCTCTCCTACGAGCAGTACTTC	CASSYASGGLSYEQYF
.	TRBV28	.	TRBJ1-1	TGTGCCAGCACCCGAGGGTGGACTGAAGCTTTCTTT	CASTRGWTEAFF
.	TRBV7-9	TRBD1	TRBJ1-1	TGTGCCAGCAGCTTAGAGGGTAGGGGGCGCGAAGCTTTCTTT	CASSLEGRGREAFF
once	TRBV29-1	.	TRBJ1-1	TGCAGCGCAATACAGGGTCGGGACACTGAAGCTTTCTTT	CSAIQGRDTEAFF
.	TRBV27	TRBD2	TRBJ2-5	TGTGCCACCAAAGTAGCGGGGGGGGAAGAGACCCAGTACTTC	CATKVAGGEETQYF
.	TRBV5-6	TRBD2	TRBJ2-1	TGTGCCAGCGGGGTGGCGGGGGGCAATGAGCAGTTCTTC	CASGVAGGNEQFF
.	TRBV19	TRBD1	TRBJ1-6	TGTGCCAGTAGTTCGCAGGGGGCGGACTATAATTCACCCCTCCACTTT	CASSSQGADYNSPLHF
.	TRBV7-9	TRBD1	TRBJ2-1	TGTGCCAGCAGCTGGGGACAGGGGTTGAATGAGCAGTTCTTC	CASSWGQGLNEQFF
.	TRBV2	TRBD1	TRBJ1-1	TGTGCCAGCGGACAGGTAGGACCTGAAGCTTTCTTT	CASGQVGPEAFF
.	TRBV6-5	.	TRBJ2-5	TGTGCCAGCAGGCGTCAGGGGCGACAAGAGACCCAGTACTTC	CASRRQGRQETQYF
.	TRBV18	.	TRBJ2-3	TGTGCCAGCTCACCACCTGCCGGCGGGGTAATCGGTACGCAGTATTTT	CASSPPAGGVIGTQYF
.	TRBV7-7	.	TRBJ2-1	TGTGCCAGCAGCTTAGGACAGTACAATGAGCAGTTCTTC	CASSLGQYNEQFF
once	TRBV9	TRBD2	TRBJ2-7	TGTGCCAGCAGCGTAGCTTGGGGGGGAGCGAGCGAGCAGTACTTC	CASSVAWGGASEQYF
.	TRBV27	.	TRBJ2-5	TGTGCCAGCAGTTTAGCCATGACACAGACCCAGTACTTC	CASSLAMTQTQYF
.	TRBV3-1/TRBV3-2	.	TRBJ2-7	TGTGCCAGCAGCCTGCGGACGGGAAGCTACGAGCAGTACTTC	CASSLRTGSYEQYF
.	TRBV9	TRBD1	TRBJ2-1	TGTGCCAGCAGCGTAGAGACAGGGTTTTATGGTGAGCAGTTCTTC	CASSVETGFYGEQFF
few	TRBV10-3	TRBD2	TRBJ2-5	TGTGCCATCATGGAGGAGCGGGAGTCTTTGGAGACCCAGTACTTC	CAIMEERESLETQYF
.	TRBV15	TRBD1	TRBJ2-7	TGTGCCACCAGCAGAGGACAGGGTTTTGGGCAGTACTTC	CATSRGQGFGQYF
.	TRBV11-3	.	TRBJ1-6	TGTGCCAGCAGAACACTCAGGGGCCTCTCCTATAATTCACCCCTCCACTTT	CASRTLRGLSYNSPLHF
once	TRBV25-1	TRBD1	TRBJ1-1	TGTGCCAGCAGTGAGCCTCAGACAGGGCCTCCTGAAGCTTTCTTT	CASSEPQTGPPEAFF
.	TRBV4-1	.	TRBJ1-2	TGCGCCAGCAGCCAACCGACAGTCAACTATGGCTACACCTTC	CASSQPTVNYGYTF
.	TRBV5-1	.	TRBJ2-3	TGCGCCAGCAGCTCCGGGAGCACAGATACGCAGTATTTT	CASSSGSTDTQYF
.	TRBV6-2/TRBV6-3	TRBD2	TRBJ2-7	TGTGCCAGCAGTTACATAGCGGGATACTACGAGCAGTACTTC	CASSYIAGYYEQYF